These 25 T cell receptor beta chains were all obtained from the same sample, sequenced in a study of T cell responses to AZD1222 COVID-19 vaccine. The data were produced by immunoSEQ multiplex PCR, yet TCRdb's version contains in-frame clones alone and is incomplete. The table includes 90,000 to 150,000 clones, around 89% detected once. The sample here was peripheral blood, taken 28 days after the second AZD1222 dose. These receptor sequences come from an adult who received the AZD1222 COVID-19 vaccine.

The chain couples TRBV27 to TRBJ2-1; 11 nucleotides match TRBD1. This CDR3 has 15 amino acids. The V and J ends lost 3 bases and 8 bases, in that order; junction bases with no gene match: 6. Germline V gives CDR1 MNHEY, CDR2 SMNVEV (reference sequence). CDR3 sequence reads: CASSFPGQGDDEQFF. The CDR3 DNA sequence: TGTGCCAGCAGTTTCCCGGGACAGGGGGATGATGAGCAGTTCTTC.

The V and J genes are TRBV4-1 and TRBJ1-1; TRBD1 agrees at 7 bases. Trimming cost V 5 bases and J 4 bases; bases outside gene matches: 10. This CDR3 is built from 15 residues. Germline V gene data show CDR1 as MGHRA and CDR2 as YSYEKL. The CDR3 loop is CASSTRTGLITEAFF. The DNA of the CDR3 is TGCGCCAGCAGCACCAGGACAGGTTTGATCACTGAAGCTTTCTTT.

This chain joins TRBV19 and TRBJ1-4; 8 bases are shared with TRBD1. Per the germline V gene, CDR1 is LNHDA and CDR2 is SQIVND (reference sequence). V shed 4 bases and J 7 bases; nucleotides not matched to a gene: 2. This CDR3 spans 13 amino acids. In nucleotides, the CDR3 is TGTGCCAGTAGTACGGACAGGGTTGAAAAACTGTTTTTT. Translated: CASSTDRVEKLFF. Full variable domain (outside the CDR3, taken from reference TRBV19 and TRBJ1-4): DGGITQSPKYLFRKEGQNVTLSCEQNLNHDAMYWYRQDPGQGLRLIYYSQIVNDFQKGDIAEGYSVSREKKESFPLTVTSAQKNPTAFYLCASSTDRVEKLFFGSGTQLSVL.

The genes are TRBV28 and TRBJ1-1; D not certain. The CDR3 loop spans 11 amino acids. V lost 10 bases, J lost 5 bases, and 11 bases lay in between. CDR1 and CDR2 (germline): MDHEN, SYDVKM. The CDR3 coding sequence is TGTGCCATCCTATCGGGGACTGAAGCTTTCTTT. Encoded protein: CAILSGTEAFF.

This clone came up a few times. V is TRBV7-8 and J is TRBJ1-2, with D possibly being TRBD1 (5 bases). The V gene lost 3 bases and the J gene lost 6 bases, with 14 bases spanning the gap. CDR3 length equals 14 residues. Germline V gives CDR1 SGHVS, CDR2 FQNEAQ. The CDR3 loop is CASSLETAVNGYTF. CDR3 DNA: TGTGCCAGCAGCTTGGAGACAGCGGTGAATGGCTACACCTTC.

The chain carries TRBV7-6 and TRBJ2-7; D might be TRBD1 (5 bases). The germline CDR1 and CDR2 sequences are SGHVS and FNYEAQ. The CDR3 extends over 18 amino acids. V lost 0 bases, J lost 6 bases, and 24 bases lay in between. The CDR3 spells CASSLAPAAAGLGSEQYF. For the CDR3, the DNA is TGTGCCAGCAGCTTAGCTCCGGCCGCGGCAGGGTTGGGGTCCGAGCAGTACTTC.

The chain has TRBV24-1 and TRBJ1-2; 7 bases line up with TRBD1. Germline lookup yields CDR1 KGHDR and CDR2 SFDVKD. The CDR3 has 13 residues. V shed 3 bases, J shed 8 bases, and the junction held 5 bases outside the gene matches. CDR3 nucleotide sequence: TGTGCCACCAGTGATCCGACAGGGTCCGGCTACACCTTC. Amino acids: CATSDPTGSGYTF.

J is TRBJ2-5 and V is TRBV11-2; 8 positions match TRBD1. The junction had 7 bases not matched to a gene; V was cut back by 0 bases and J by 7 bases. The CDR3 has 15 amino acids. Looked up from germline, CDR1 is SGHAT and CDR2 is FQNNGV. CDR3 sequence: CASSLDHRGKVTQYF. The CDR3 DNA sequence: TGTGCCAGCAGCTTAGATCACAGGGGGAAGGTGACCCAGTACTTC.

J is TRBJ1-6 and V is TRBV4-1; the D gene is possibly TRBD1 (6 bases). V lost 6 bases to trimming and J lost 10 bases, with 13 bases between them. The CDR3 spans 13 residues. Looked up from germline, CDR1 is MGHRA and CDR2 is YSYEKL. The CDR3: CASRRGVGSPLHF. Here the CDR3 DNA reads TGCGCCAGCAGGAGGGGGGTTGGATCACCCCTCCACTTT.

The chain has TRBV19 and TRBJ2-1; D remains ambiguous. The CDR3 has 15 residues. Trimming took 3 bases from V and 4 from J, leaving 13 bases between them. Germline assignment: CDR1 LNHDA and CDR2 SQIVND (reference sequence). The CDR3 DNA sequence: TGTGCCAGTAGTATCGGCAGCCACCCTTACAATGAGCAGTTCTTC. Protein: CASSIGSHPYNEQFF.

V is TRBV24-1 and J is TRBJ1-2, with D perhaps matching TRBD1 (5 bases). Germline V CDR1 and CDR2: KGHDR, SFDVKD. The CDR3 length is 14 residues. Trimming removed 4 bases from V and 8 bases from J, with 16 bases in between. CDR3 loop: CATSDPGTRGGYTF. In DNA form, the CDR3 reads TGTGCCACCAGTGACCCAGGGACTCGGGGGGGCTACACCTTC.

The V gene is TRBV11-3, the J gene TRBJ1-5; D is unresolved. Trimming stripped 5 bases from V and 2 bases from J, with 13 bases between. The CDR3 has 15 amino acids. Germline lookup yields CDR1 SGHNT and CDR2 YENEEA. CDR3 in amino acids: CASSREGTGNQPQHF. For the CDR3, the DNA is TGTGCCAGCAGCCGTGAGGGCACGGGCAATCAGCCCCAGCATTTT.

The rearrangement uses TRBV11-2 and TRBJ1-1, with TRBD1 matching over 7 bases. In germline, CDR1 is SGHAT, CDR2 FQNNGV. The J segment lost 10 bases and the V segment lost 7 bases, leaving 6 bases of the junction unmatched. This CDR3 region has 11 residues. CDR3 coding DNA: TGTGCCAGCAAAAACTCAGGGGGAGCTTTCTTT. It codes for CASKNSGGAFF.

This chain connects TRBV7-2 to TRBJ1-2, with TRBD1 matching over 9 bases. Germline CDR1 reads SGHTA; CDR2 reads FQGNSA. J gave up 6 bases and V 3 bases, and 17 bases lay outside the gene matches. This CDR3 contains 18 residues. The CDR3 sequence is CASSFTPRTGASLDGYTF. The CDR3 DNA reads TGTGCCAGCAGCTTTACGCCCCGGACAGGGGCCTCCCTCGATGGCTACACCTTC.

The chain carries TRBV10-1 and TRBJ2-3; TRBD1 matches 8 bases. CDR3 length: 15 residues. The germline gives CDR1 WNHNN, CDR2 SYGVQD (reference sequence). V gave up 2 bases and J gave up 5 bases; unmatched junction bases: 6. The CDR3 bases are TGCGCCAGCAGTGAGGCAGGGGGCCGGAGAGATACGCAGTATTTT. Encoded protein: CASSEAGGRRDTQYF.

V usage is TRBV6-5 and J usage is TRBJ2-1; tentative D call: TRBD2 (6 bases). Germline CDR1 reads MNHEY; CDR2 reads SVGAGI. The CDR3 contains 16 residues. Trimming removed 1 base at V and 4 bases at J, with 14 bases between. CDR3 in DNA: TGTGCCAGCAGTTACTTTCGGGAGCGGGCTTACAATGAGCAGTTCTTC. This sequence encodes CASSYFRERAYNEQFF.

The table lists this clone with a count of one. This sequence joins TRBV2 and TRBJ1-1; D remains unclear. The CDR3 extends over 13 amino acids. Germline V gene data show CDR1 as SNHLY and CDR2 as FYNNEI. Here the CDR3 DNA reads TGTGCTGGTGGGGTCGCCAGAGACACTGAAGCTTTCTTT. This translates into CAGGVARDTEAFF.

The sample holds a few counts of this clone. This chain connects TRBV11-3 to TRBJ2-7, with D uncertain. The germline CDR1 and CDR2 sequences are SGHNT and YENEEA. This CDR3 has 14 residues. The germline V and J ends were trimmed by 1 base and 0 bases, with 7 bases remaining between them. The CDR3 spells CASSLGASSYEQYF. As DNA, the CDR3 is TGTGCCAGCAGCTTAGGGGCTTCCTCCTACGAGCAGTACTTC.

The V gene is TRBV4-2, the J gene TRBJ2-7, with D possibly matching TRBD2 (6 bases). The V gene's germline CDR1 is LGHNA and CDR2 YNFKEQ. CDR3 length: 16 amino acids. V was pared by 0 bases and J by 2 bases, with 14 bases between. In nucleotides, the CDR3 is TGTGCCAGCAGCCAAGATGGAGGGGCCAACCCCTACGAGCAGTACTTC. Translating gives CASSQDGGANPYEQYF.

The V and J genes are TRBV6-2 or TRBV6-3 and TRBJ2-5; 7 nucleotides align to TRBD2. The CDR3 sequence is 18 residues long. The V segment lost 2 bases and the J segment 4 bases; nucleotides outside the gene matches: 16. From germline, CDR1 is MNHEY and CDR2 SVGEGT. This CDR3 reads CASSYPGKSGILGETQYF. CDR3 nucleotide sequence: TGTGCCAGCAGTTACCCCGGCAAAAGCGGGATTCTCGGAGAGACCCAGTACTTC.

The chain carries TRBV7-8 and TRBJ1-4, with TRBD1 as a possible D gene (5 bases). From germline, CDR1 is SGHVS and CDR2 FQNEAQ. V was trimmed by 1 base and J by 3 bases, leaving 9 bases between them. This CDR3 is 15 amino acids long. The CDR3 region has the DNA TGTGCCAGCAGCTTAGAACGGGGGTCTAATGAAAAACTGTTTTTT. Its translation is CASSLERGSNEKLFF.

The chain couples TRBV13 to TRBJ1-2; maybe TRBD1 (6 bases). Germline V gene sequence: CDR1 PRHDT, CDR2 FYEKMQ (reference sequence). CDR3 length equals 16 residues. V shed 0 bases and J shed 2 bases, with 13 bases lying between them. Here the CDR3 DNA reads TGTGCCAGCAGCTTAGGACGACAGGTTGTCAACTATGGCTACACCTTC. Its translation: CASSLGRQVVNYGYTF.

The rearrangement joins TRBV18 to TRBJ2-7, with 7 nucleotides matching TRBD2. From germline, CDR1 is KGHSH and CDR2 LQKENI. V trimming: 0 bases; J trimming: 2 bases; junction bases outside the gene matches: 4. The CDR3 spans 15 residues. In DNA form, the CDR3 reads TGTGCCAGCTCACCACCGGCTAGCGGAACCTACGAGCAGTACTTC. It is translated as CASSPPASGTYEQYF.

The chain is built from TRBV12-3 or TRBV12-4 and TRBJ2-7; 10 positions agree with TRBD1. V lost 9 bases, J lost 2 bases, and 1 base stayed unmatched. The CDR3 is 12 residues long. The CDR3 reads CASGQGAYEQYF. The CDR3 DNA is TGTGCCAGTGGACAGGGGGCCTACGAGCAGTACTTC.

The J gene is TRBJ2-1, the V gene TRBV7-9; D is possibly TRBD2 (6 bases). The V gene lost 8 bases and the J gene lost 8 bases, with 13 bases spanning the gap. This CDR3 contains 12 residues. The germline CDR1 and CDR2 sequences are SEHNR and FQNEAQ (reference sequence). CDR3 amino acids: CASSSDKYEQFF. The DNA of the CDR3 is TGTGCCAGCTCTAGCGACAAGTATGAGCAGTTCTTC.